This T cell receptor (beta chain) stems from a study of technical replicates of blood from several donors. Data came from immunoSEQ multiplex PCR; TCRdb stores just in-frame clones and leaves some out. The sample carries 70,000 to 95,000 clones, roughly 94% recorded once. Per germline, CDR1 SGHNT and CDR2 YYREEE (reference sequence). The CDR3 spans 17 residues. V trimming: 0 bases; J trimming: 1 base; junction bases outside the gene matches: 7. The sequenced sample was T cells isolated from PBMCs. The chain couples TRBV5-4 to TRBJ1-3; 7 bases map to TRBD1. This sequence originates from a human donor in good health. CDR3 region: CASSLDGTVGSGNTIYF. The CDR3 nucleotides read TGTGCCAGCAGCTTGGATGGGACAGTGGGATCTGGAAACACCATATATTTT.